A single sample is the source of the 7 T cell receptor beta chains below, sequenced in a study of tumor and adjacent non-tumor tissue in lung cancer. This sample's RNA came from whole unsorted tissue. Three rounds of nested PCR, following a modified ARM-PCR protocol, produced the TCRbeta library. TCRdb passed the multiplex PCR reads through MiXCR, listing each CDR3 protein once. This table holds more than 75,000 distinct CDR3 sequences, 55% to 70% found once. Specimen: lung tumor tissue. These receptor sequences come from a woman between 70 and 85 years old with non-small cell lung cancer.

With respect to this clonotype: Mismatch with germline at one junction end may stem from a read error. This chain connects TRBV29-1 to TRBJ1-1; no definite D call. Per germline, CDR1 SQVTM and CDR2 ANQGSEA. CDR3 size: 13 residues. The CDR3 region is CSAVPGSTTEVFF. DNA for the CDR3: TGCAGCGCTGTCCCGGGTTCGACCACTGAAGTTTTCTTT. Variable domain in full (rest from reference TRBV29-1 and TRBJ1-1): SAVISQKPSRDICQRGTSLTIQCQVDSQVTMMFWYRQQPGQSLTLIATANQGSEATYESGFVIDKFPISRPNLTFSTLTVSNMSPEDSSIYLCSAVPGSTTEVFFGQGTRLTVV.

The V call is TRBV5-6, the J call TRBJ1-4; possible D gene TRBD1, 5 bases. With 3 bases removed from V and 7 bases from J, the gap between germline ends came to 10 bases. Germline V gene sequence: CDR1 SGHDT, CDR2 YYEEEE. The CDR3 extends over 13 amino acids. This CDR3 reads CASSSSGIEKLFF. CDR3 DNA sequence: TGTGCCAGCAGCTCATCAGGGATTGAAAAACTGTTTTTT.

The genes are TRBV12-3 or TRBV12-4 and TRBJ2-1, with TRBD2 matching 8 bases. The CDR3 is 20 residues long. V was clipped by 7 bases and J by 10 bases; unmatched bases: 30. CDR3 sequence: CASTQRPAFVRTSWWGEQFF. CDR3 coding DNA: TGTGCCAGCACCCAACGTCCAGCCTTTGTCCGGACTAGCTGGTGGGGGGAGCAGTTCTTC.

This clonotype was counted many times. This chain uses TRBV28 with TRBJ2-7; D might be TRBD1 (6 bases). This CDR3 is built from 13 residues. Germline CDR1 reads MDHEN; CDR2 reads SYDVKM. V was clipped by 5 bases and J by 6 bases, with 14 bases between them. The CDR3 DNA reads TGTGCCAGCAGTAAACAGGGATCAGGCGAGCAGTACTTC. It encodes CASSKQGSGEQYF.

Of note for this clonotype: This likely comes from a read error, as the CDR3 has no conserved phenylalanine or tryptophan at its end. It is unclear where the CDR3 begins or ends on the DNA, so no DNA is shown, and the CDR3 is as TCRdb lists it. The V call is TRBV6-1, the J call TRBJ2-3; the table calls TRBD2, which could not be checked here. The CDR3 numbers 14 amino acids, ends counted. CDR1 and CDR2 (germline): MNHNS, SASEGT. The CDR3: CASTGGGTTDTQYI.

Notes on this clonotype: The junction shows a germline mismatch at one end, possibly a read error. V and J are TRBV6-5 and TRBJ2-7; the D gene is possibly TRBD1 (6 bases). The CDR3 has 14 amino acids. Germline assignment: CDR1 MNHEY and CDR2 SVGAGI. This chain's CDR3 is CASSPGTGNYEPYF. CDR3 sequence (DNA): TGTGCCAGCAGTCCCGGTACAGGGAACTACGAGCCGTACTTC.

Comment on this clonotype: One junction end disagrees with the germline gene, perhaps due to a read error. The chain carries TRBV6-5 and TRBJ1-3, with D tentatively TRBD1 (5 bases). This CDR3 has 15 residues. Germline CDR1 reads MNHEY; CDR2 reads SVGAGI. DNA of the CDR3: TGTGCCACCAGTGCAGGGTATTACTCTGGAAACGCCATATATTTT. Translation: CATSAGYYSGNAIYF.